The source of this TCR beta chain is a study of T-cell reconstitution after alpha-beta-depleted transplantation in children. Comment on this clonotype: Its matching antigen is unknown.

The CDR3 is 13 residues long. V lost 2 bases and J 5 bases, leaving 7 bases between the germline ends. Germline CDR1 SGHTA, CDR2 FQGTGA. General study findings and limits: It was reported that alpha-beta T cells came from several hundred expanded graft clones (about two months after transplant). T cells produced anew were the main source of T-cell counts and diversity one year after transplant. The high TCRbeta diversity at day 60 in some patients came from surviving recipient T cells and thymic progenitors.

For TCRbeta, the library was prepared with unique molecular identifiers. TCRdb itself ran the PCR reads through MiXCR, one entry per CDR3 protein. The data hold 250,000 to 350,000 distinct CDR3 sequences, with over 20% observed a single time. Source: PBMCs, mostly from graft donor cells, taken 180 days after TCRalphabeta/CD19-depleted stem cell transplant. The chain employs TRBV7-3 and TRBJ2-1; D is undetermined. The TCR was taken from a male patient between 5 and 17 years old who had a stem cell transplant for acute lymphoblastic leukemia, so the T cells may come from the graft donor. The CDR3 bases are TGTGCCAGCAGCTTACTTAGCCACAATGAGCAGTTCTTC. Its protein is CASSLLSHNEQFF.